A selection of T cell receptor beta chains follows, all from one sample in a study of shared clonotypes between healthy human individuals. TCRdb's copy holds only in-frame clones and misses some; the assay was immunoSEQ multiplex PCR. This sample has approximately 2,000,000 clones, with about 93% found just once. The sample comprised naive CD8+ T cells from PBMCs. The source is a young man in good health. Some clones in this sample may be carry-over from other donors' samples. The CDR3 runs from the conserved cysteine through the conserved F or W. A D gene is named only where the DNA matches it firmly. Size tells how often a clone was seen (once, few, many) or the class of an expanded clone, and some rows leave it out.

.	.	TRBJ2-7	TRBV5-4	CASSSTGNEQYF	TGTGCCAGCAGCTCAACAGGGAACGAGCAGTACTTC
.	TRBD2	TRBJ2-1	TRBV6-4	CASSERPGLAANEQFF	TGTGCCAGCAGCGAACGACCGGGACTAGCGGCCAATGAGCAGTTCTTC
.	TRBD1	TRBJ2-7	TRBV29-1	CSVSGTGGEDEQYF	TGCAGCGTTTCCGGGACAGGGGGTGAAGACGAGCAGTACTTC
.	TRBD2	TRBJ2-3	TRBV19	CASSGGDTDTQYF	TGTGCCAGTAGCGGGGGGGACACAGATACGCAGTATTTT
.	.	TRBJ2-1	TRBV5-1	CASSLGGPAYNEQFF	TGCGCCAGCAGCTTGGGGGGCCCCGCATACAATGAGCAGTTCTTC
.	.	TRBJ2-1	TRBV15	CATGEVTGAYNEQFF	TGTGCCACCGGGGAGGTGACAGGAGCCTACAATGAGCAGTTCTTC
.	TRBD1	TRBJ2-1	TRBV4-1	CASSPVGQEQFF	TGCGCCAGCAGCCCCGTGGGACAGGAGCAGTTCTTC
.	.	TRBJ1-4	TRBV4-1	CASSQEIGRSEYNEKLFF	TGCGCCAGCAGCCAAGAGATTGGGCGTTCGGAGTATAATGAAAAACTGTTTTTT
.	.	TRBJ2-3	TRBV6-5	CASDNLSRWADTQYF	TGTGCCAGCGATAACCTATCACGGTGGGCAGATACGCAGTATTTT
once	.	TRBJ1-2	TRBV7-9	CASSHQKTRPLYGYTF	TGTGCCAGCAGCCACCAAAAAACCAGGCCCCTCTATGGCTACACCTTC
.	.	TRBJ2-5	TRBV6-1	CASSEFGGETQYF	TGTGCCAGCAGTGAATTCGGTGGGGAGACCCAGTACTTC
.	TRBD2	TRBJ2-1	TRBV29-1	CSSSNRPSGSSDEQFF	TGCAGCTCCTCCAACCGGCCTAGCGGGAGTAGCGATGAGCAGTTCTTC
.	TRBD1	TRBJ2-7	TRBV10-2	CASRAGGATSEQYF	TGCGCCAGCAGGGCAGGGGGCGCGACAAGCGAGCAGTACTTC
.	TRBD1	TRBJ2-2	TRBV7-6	CASSPTRTGANTGELFF	TGTGCCAGCAGCCCGACCAGGACAGGAGCGAACACCGGGGAGCTGTTTTTT
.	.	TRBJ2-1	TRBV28	CASSFDRDNLYNEQFF	TGTGCCAGCAGTTTTGACCGGGACAACCTCTACAATGAGCAGTTCTTC
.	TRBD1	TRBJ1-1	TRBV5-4	CASSWDRGEAFF	TGTGCCAGCAGCTGGGACAGGGGTGAAGCTTTCTTT
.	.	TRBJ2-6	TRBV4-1	CASSQESASGANVLTF	TGCGCCAGCAGCCAAGAGAGCGCCTCTGGGGCCAACGTCCTGACTTTC
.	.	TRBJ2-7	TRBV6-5	CASSYSREIYEQYF	TGTGCCAGCAGTTACTCGAGAGAAATCTACGAGCAGTACTTC
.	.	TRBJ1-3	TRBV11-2	CASSLDLGRSTIYF	TGTGCCAGCAGCTTAGATCTGGGTAGAAGTACCATATATTTT
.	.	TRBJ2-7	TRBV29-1	CSVGGDYEQYF	TGCAGCGTTGGCGGAGACTACGAGCAGTACTTC
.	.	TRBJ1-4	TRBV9	CASSVVGGEGEKLFF	TGTGCCAGCAGCGTAGTTGGAGGGGAGGGTGAAAAACTGTTTTTT
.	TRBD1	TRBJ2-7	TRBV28	CASTTPRTGPNREQYF	TGTGCCAGCACCACCCCGCGGACAGGCCCCAATCGCGAGCAGTACTTC
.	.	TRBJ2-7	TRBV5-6	CASSQGSSYEQYF	TGTGCCAGCTCGCAGGGTAGCTCCTACGAGCAGTACTTC
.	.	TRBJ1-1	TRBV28	CASSFRGGPLEAFF	TGTGCCAGCAGTTTCCGCGGGGGACCCCTTGAAGCTTTCTTT
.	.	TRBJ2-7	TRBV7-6	CASSPGQSSYEQYF	TGTGCCAGCAGCCCCGGACAGAGCTCCTACGAGCAGTACTTC
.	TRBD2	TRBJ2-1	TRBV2	CASSEGLYYNEQFF	TGTGCCAGCAGCGAGGGACTATACTACAATGAGCAGTTCTTC